This passage covers 2 T cell receptor beta chains from one sample sequenced in a study of blood T cell repertoires in COVID-19. The table came from immunoSEQ multiplex PCR; TCRdb's copy has only in-frame clones and leaves some out. The data hold roughly 160,000 clones, with roughly 84% observed a single time. The specimen was peripheral blood. The receptors come from a woman of 80 years or more with active or convalescent COVID-19.

This clone was found once. The rearrangement joins TRBV24-1 to TRBJ2-1; TRBD1 aligns across 8 bases. With V trimmed by 3 bases and J by 8 bases, 11 bases remained unmatched. The CDR3 is 16 amino acids. Germline CDR1 reads KGHDR; CDR2 reads SFDVKD. The CDR3 sequence is CATSDPQGAGSDEQFF. In nucleotides, the CDR3 is TGTGCCACCAGTGATCCCCAGGGGGCGGGTTCGGATGAGCAGTTCTTC.

The rearrangement uses TRBV5-1 and TRBJ2-7, with D maybe TRBD2 (6 bases). Deletions cut 3 bases from V and 2 bases from J, with 9 bases between. There are 13 residues in the CDR3. Looked up from germline, CDR1 is SGHRS and CDR2 is YFSETQ. The CDR3 DNA sequence: TGCGCCAGCAGCTCTTCGGGAGCCTACGAGCAGTACTTC. It is translated as CASSSSGAYEQYF.